The 17 T cell receptor beta chains below were found in one sample sequenced in a study of metastatic and nonmetastatic thyroid tumors. TCRdb re-clonotyped the PCR reads via MiXCR. The sample has about 40,000 clones; approximately 15% are singletons. No treatment had been given to any patient before thyroid surgery. Sample: blood. Receptor source: a female donor with papillary thyroid cancer or a benign thyroid nodule (not recorded which). Some clones in this sample may be carry-over from other donors' samples.

The chain carries TRBV18 and TRBJ2-5; a possible D gene is TRBD2 (5 bases). Trimming removed 6 bases from V and 4 bases from J, with 12 bases in between. The CDR3 extends over 13 amino acids. Germline V lookup: CDR1 KGHSH, CDR2 LQKENI. DNA of the CDR3: TGTGCCAGCTCGAGCCGAGGAGGAGAGACCCAGTACTTC. Its protein is CASSSRGGETQYF.

At least ten counts were recorded for this clone. This chain links TRBV6-2 or TRBV6-3 with TRBJ2-1; D uncertain. CDR3 length: 12 amino acids. Trimming removed 1 base at V and 9 bases at J, with 7 bases between. CDR1 MNHEY and CDR2 SVGEGT come from the germline V gene. The CDR3 coding sequence is TGTGCCAGCAGTTACTTATTGGGTGAGCAGTTCTTC. Translating it yields CASSYLLGEQFF.

A remark on this clone: The junction departs from the called germline gene at one end, perhaps through a read error. J is TRBJ2-2 and V is TRBV6-7; D may correspond to TRBD1 or TRBD2 (5 bases each). TRBV6-7 is classed as an ORF, of uncertain function. CDR3 length equals 17 residues. DNA for the CDR3: TGTGCCAGCAGTTACTCCACCCGGGGCAGGGTGACCGGCGAGCTGTTTTTT. It yields the protein CASSYSTRGRVTGELFF.

This clone was recorded at least ten times. The V call is TRBV6-2 or TRBV6-3, the J call TRBJ1-2; tentative D call: TRBD1 (6 bases). Between the trimmed V and J ends, which lost 0 bases and 8 bases, there was a span of 16 bases. CDR1 is MNHEY, CDR2 SVGEGT, per germline. The CDR3 covers 15 residues. The CDR3 nucleotides read TGTGCCAGCAGTTACTCGGCCTCAACAGGGTACGGCTACACCTTC. It translates to CASSYSASTGYGYTF.

This clone was seen a few times. This could be a read error, since a much larger clone is one nucleotide away. This chain connects TRBV11-2 to TRBJ2-4, with D possibly called TRBD1 or TRBD2 (5 bases each). In germline, CDR1 is SGHAT, CDR2 FQNNGV. Trimming took 5 bases from V and 8 from J, leaving 22 bases between them. The length of the CDR3 is 16 residues. The CDR3 sequence is CASSPKGRGAADIQYF. The CDR3 DNA reads TGTGCCAGCAGCCCTAAAGGTAGGGGAGCCGCGGACATTCAGTACTTC. Using reference TRBV11-2 and TRBJ2-4 for the parts outside the CDR3, the full variable domain is EAGVAQSPRYKIIEKRQSVAFWCNPISGHATLYWYQQILGQGPKLLIQFQNNGVVDDSQLPKDRFSAERLKGVDSTLKIQPAKLEDSAVYLCASSPKGRGAADIQYFGAGTRLSVL.

This clone was counted ten times or more. V usage is TRBV5-6 and J usage is TRBJ2-3, with TRBD2 matching 12 bases. Per the germline V gene, CDR1 is SGHDT and CDR2 is YYEEEE. J was trimmed by 4 bases and V by 4 bases; bases with no gene match: 13. The CDR3 extends over 18 amino acids. CDR3: CASSATPGLAGSPDTQYF. Here the CDR3 DNA reads TGTGCCAGCAGCGCAACACCTGGACTAGCGGGATCGCCAGATACGCAGTATTTT.

This clone was found many times. The chain links TRBV6-2 or TRBV6-3 to TRBJ2-2, with D unclear. V was clipped by 5 bases and J by 1 base, with 8 bases between them. The CDR3 length is 14 residues. Germline V gene sequence: CDR1 MNHEY, CDR2 SVGEGT. The CDR3 DNA follows: TGTGCCAGCAGTCCCCAACTGAACACCGGGGAGCTGTTTTTT. Protein sequence: CASSPQLNTGELFF.

This clone has a count of ten or more. V gene TRBV11-2 combines with J gene TRBJ2-1; 8 bases agree with TRBD2. The germline CDR1 and CDR2 sequences are SGHAT and FQNNGV. The V and J ends lost 5 bases and 6 bases, in that order; junction bases with no gene match: 6. The CDR3 totals 14 residues. CDR3 nucleotide sequence: TGTGCCAGCAGCCCCACGGGACTAGGCAATGAGCAGTTCTTC. Protein: CASSPTGLGNEQFF.

This clone appeared many times. CDR3 nucleotide sequence: TGTGCCAGCAGCGATGGGGGAACTTCCATAGAGACCCAGTACTTC. As protein: CASSDGGTSIETQYF. The gene calls are TRBV11-3 and TRBJ2-5; D possibly matches TRBD1 or TRBD2 (5 bases each). V was clipped by 5 bases and J by 4 bases, with 17 bases between them. The CDR3 has 15 amino acids. Germline values: CDR1 SGHNT, CDR2 YENEEA.

This clone has ten or more counts. The V and J genes are TRBV11-2 and TRBJ1-1, with 7 bases identical to TRBD1. CDR1 and CDR2 (germline): SGHAT, FQNNGV. The J segment lost 11 bases and the V segment lost 7 bases, leaving 13 bases of the junction unmatched. The CDR3 contains 13 residues. CDR3 amino acids: CASTKDPGGAAFF. The CDR3 DNA sequence: TGTGCCAGCACTAAAGACCCAGGGGGTGCGGCTTTCTTT.

As concerns this clone: The junction differs from germline at one of its ends, possibly a read error. This chain uses TRBV6-5 with TRBJ2-2; tentatively, D is TRBD1 (5 bases). CDR1 and CDR2 (germline): MNHEY, SVGAGI. The CDR3 has 14 amino acids. The CDR3: CAISYSTDTGELFF. In DNA form, the CDR3 reads TGTGCCATCAGTTACTCGACAGACACCGGGGAGCTGTTTTTT.

This clone has ten or more counts. The chain joins TRBV2 to TRBJ2-3; 10 nucleotides line up with TRBD1. Germline CDR1 and CDR2: SNHLY and FYNNEI. V dropped 8 bases and J dropped 1; count of bases not matched to a gene: 0. The CDR3 spans 13 residues. CDR3 loop: CASGTGGTDTQYF. The CDR3 DNA is TGTGCCAGCGGGACAGGGGGCACAGATACGCAGTATTTT.

The table lists this clone with many counts. This rearrangement joins TRBV28 to TRBJ1-1, with D tentatively TRBD1 (5 bases). The CDR3 extends over 14 amino acids. Germline V gene lookup returns CDR1 MDHEN and CDR2 SYDVKM. V was clipped by 3 bases and J by 5 bases, with 13 bases between them. CDR3 in amino acids: CASSFPQGGTEAFF. In DNA, the CDR3 is TGTGCCAGCAGTTTCCCCCAGGGCGGGACTGAAGCTTTCTTT. The full variable domain, in which reference TRBV28 and TRBJ1-1 provide the parts outside the CDR3, is DVKVTQSSRYLVKRTGEKVFLECVQDMDHENMFWYRQDPGLGLRLIYFSYDVKMKEKGDIPEGYSVSREKKERFSLILESASTNQTSMYLCASSFPQGGTEAFFGQGTRLTVV.

This clone was counted a few times. The gene calls are TRBV19 and TRBJ1-2; tentative D call: TRBD1 (6 bases). The length of the CDR3 is 14 residues. V was pared by 9 bases and J by 6 bases, with 20 bases between. Germline V CDR1 and CDR2: LNHDA, SQIVND (reference sequence). CDR3 region: CASRGGGLGNGYTF. The CDR3 DNA reads as TGTGCCAGCCGTGGCGGGGGGCTTGGTAATGGCTACACCTTC.

V and J are TRBV13 and TRBJ1-1, with D unclear. V was clipped by 4 bases and J by 0 bases, with 15 bases between them. This CDR3 has 16 amino acids. Germline CDR1 PRHDT, CDR2 FYEKMQ (reference sequence). The CDR3 DNA reads TGTGCCAGCAGCTCCTTCGTTAGTGGGTTGAACACTGAAGCTTTCTTT. Translating gives CASSSFVSGLNTEAFF.

This clone was seen many times. The V and J genes are TRBV7-8 and TRBJ1-1; no clear D. Germline lookup yields CDR1 SGHVS and CDR2 FQNEAQ. V was cut by 2 bases and J by 2 bases, with 9 bases left in between. This CDR3 region has 14 residues. DNA for the CDR3: TGTGCCAGCAGCTTATGGGCAGAAAACACTGAAGCTTTCTTT. This codes for CASSLWAENTEAFF.

This clone occurred many times. The chain joins TRBV27 to TRBJ1-4; D perhaps matches TRBD1 (5 bases). The CDR3 consists of 16 residues. The V gene lost 2 bases and the J gene lost 0 bases, with 10 bases spanning the gap. CDR1 is MNHEY and CDR2 is SMNVEV in the germline V gene (reference sequence). The CDR3 nucleotides are TGTGCCAGCAGTTTAGTGGGGACGGCAACTAATGAAAAACTGTTTTTT. Residues: CASSLVGTATNEKLFF.